The 32 T cell receptor beta chains listed next were all sequenced from one sample in a study of CXCR3-negative and CXCR3-positive naive CD8 T cells. It was by 5' RACE with UMI labels that the TRB cDNA libraries were prepared. TCRdb reprocessed the 5' RACE reads, keeping one entry per CDR3 protein, no DNA. This listing includes 69,000 or so distinct CDR3 sequences. Sequenced input: naive CXCR3- CD8+ T cells from blood. Specified subset: CD45RO-CCR7+CD27+CD95- naive CD8+ T cells lacking CXCR3 (TNR3-). The receptors originated from a human donor in good health. Some clones in this sample may be carry-over from other donors' samples.

This rearrangement joins TRBV29-1 to TRBJ1-2. This CDR3 spans 16 amino acids. CDR1 and CDR2 from the germline V gene are SQVTM and ANQGSEA. This CDR3 reads CSASTDGQLYNYGYTF.

The V and J genes are TRBV6-5 and TRBJ2-7; absent DNA, TCRdb's TRBD1 call cannot be checked. Per germline, CDR1 MNHEY and CDR2 SVGAGI. The CDR3 consists of 15 residues. CDR3: CASSQYPGTGDEQYF.

The chain couples TRBV27 to TRBJ2-7; TCRdb's D call of TRBD1 is untestable without DNA. This CDR3 comprises 13 residues. The V gene's germline CDR1 is MNHEY and CDR2 SMNVEV (reference sequence). The CDR3 spells CASSPGPYYEQYF.

The V gene is TRBV28, the J gene TRBJ2-1. The length of the CDR3 is 16 residues. Germline CDR1 and CDR2: MDHEN and SYDVKM. This chain's CDR3 is CASSLESRSSYNEQFF.

The rearrangement links TRBV28 to TRBJ2-5; the TCRdb call, TRBD1, lacks DNA for checking. Per the germline V gene, CDR1 is MDHEN and CDR2 is SYDVKM. The CDR3 is 14 residues long. The chain's CDR3 is CASSFWGRQETQYF.

The chain joins TRBV27 to TRBJ2-7; TCRdb names TRBD1, which stays unverified in the absence of DNA. Germline CDR1 is MNHEY and CDR2 is SMNVEV (reference sequence). The CDR3 is 16 residues long. The chain's CDR3 is CASSVGAGTAFYEQYF.

The rearrangement links TRBV5-1 to TRBJ2-7; the D call from TCRdb, TRBD2, cannot be confirmed without DNA. Germline CDR1 and CDR2: SGHRS and YFSETQ. The CDR3 is 16 amino acids. The CDR3 loop is CASSLAPETLRYEQYF. The full variable domain, rest sourced from reference TRBV5-1 and TRBJ2-7, is KAGVTQTPRYLIKTRGQQVTLSCSPISGHRSVSWYQQTPGQGLQFLFEYFSETQRNKGNFPGRFSGRQFSNSRSEMNVSTLELGDSALYLCASSLAPETLRYEQYFGPGTRLTVT.

The chain employs TRBV29-1 and TRBJ2-5. This CDR3 is 12 amino acids long. From germline, CDR1 is SQVTM and CDR2 ANQGSEA. The CDR3 spells CSVEQNQETQYF. Together with reference TRBV29-1 and TRBJ2-5, the CDR3 gives the full variable domain: SAVISQKPSRDICQRGTSLTIQCQVDSQVTMMFWYRQQPGQSLTLIATANQGSEATYESGFVIDKFPISRPNLTFSTLTVSNMSPEDSSIYLCSVEQNQETQYFGPGTRLLVL.

The J gene is TRBJ2-5, the V gene TRBV21-1; TCRdb gives TRBD2 as the D gene, but with no DNA this cannot be confirmed. TRBV21-1 is annotated as a pseudogene. The CDR3 loop spans 14 amino acids. The CDR3 spells CASSNVAGQETQYF.

V gene TRBV9 combines with J gene TRBJ2-1. CDR3 length: 13 amino acids. CDR1 SGDLS and CDR2 YYNGEE come from the germline V gene. CDR3 amino acids: CASSAGSYNEQFF.

The chain links TRBV25-1 to TRBJ1-6. Looked up from germline, CDR1 is MGHDK and CDR2 is SYGVNS. This CDR3 region has 14 residues. This CDR3 reads CASKEEGWNSPLHF.

The chain recombines TRBV28 with TRBJ2-1; without DNA, the TCRdb call of TRBD1 cannot be checked. Germline V gives CDR1 MDHEN, CDR2 SYDVKM. There are 14 residues in the CDR3. The CDR3 protein is CASSADRAYNEQFF.

The CDR3 here is CASSLGQGAGTEAFF. The V and J genes are TRBV7-9 and TRBJ1-1; the TCRdb D gene call, TRBD1, has no DNA to confirm it. Per the germline V gene, CDR1 is SEHNR and CDR2 is FQNEAQ (reference sequence). This CDR3 comprises 15 residues.

This chain links TRBV29-1 with TRBJ1-2; as DNA is missing, the TRBD1 call by TCRdb cannot be tested. Germline V gene lookup returns CDR1 SQVTM and CDR2 ANQGSEA. The CDR3 sequence is 13 residues long. CDR3 loop: CSVYQDRKYGYTF.

The chain carries TRBV7-3 and TRBJ1-2. The CDR3 has 15 amino acids. Germline V CDR1 and CDR2: SGHTA, FQGTGA. The CDR3 spells CASSFGRTPPYGYTF.

This chain connects TRBV20-1 to TRBJ2-1; the TRBD2 assignment by TCRdb is unverifiable without DNA. Germline V CDR1 and CDR2: DFQATT, SNEGSKA (reference sequence). The CDR3 is 12 residues long. This CDR3 reads CSADSSGGALFF.

This rearrangement joins TRBV28 to TRBJ2-7. Germline-derived CDR1 and CDR2 are MDHEN and SYDVKM. The CDR3 totals 14 residues. CDR3 sequence: CASSSPYVGYEQYF.

The chain joins TRBV3-1 to TRBJ1-1. In germline, CDR1 is LGHDT, CDR2 YNNKEL (reference sequence). The CDR3 is made up of 14 amino acids. CDR3 residues: CASSQAAMGTEAFF.

The chain employs TRBV10-3 and TRBJ2-1; TCRdb's D call of TRBD1 is untestable without DNA. The CDR3 extends over 15 amino acids. Germline CDR1 and CDR2: ENHRY and SYGVKD. This chain's CDR3 is CAISVETGTFGEQFF.

The chain uses TRBV2 and TRBJ2-1; the D call of TRBD2 rests on TCRdb alone, since no DNA is present to check it. The CDR3 has 16 residues. Germline V gene data show CDR1 as SNHLY and CDR2 as FYNNEI. This CDR3 reads CASSEELAEKGNEQFF.

This chain joins TRBV28 and TRBJ2-4; the D call from TCRdb, TRBD1, cannot be confirmed without DNA. This CDR3 is 18 amino acids long. The germline gives CDR1 MDHEN, CDR2 SYDVKM. CDR3 loop: CASTDHWAETLAKNIQYF.

V and J are TRBV29-1 and TRBJ2-1; as DNA is missing, the TRBD2 call by TCRdb cannot be tested. Germline assignment: CDR1 SQVTM and CDR2 ANQGSEA. The CDR3 sequence is 16 residues long. The CDR3 region is CSGRGSGLAAHNEQFF.

Here the CDR3 reads CASSQEDRGQVGQYF. V usage is TRBV4-1 and J usage is TRBJ2-7; the TCRdb D gene call, TRBD1, has no DNA to confirm it. Germline CDR1 and CDR2: MGHRA and YSYEKL. The CDR3 spans 15 residues.

J is TRBJ2-7 and V is TRBV7-9. Germline values: CDR1 SEHNR, CDR2 FQNEAQ (reference sequence). The CDR3 consists of 11 residues. CDR3 sequence: CASSNVGSQYF.

The chain combines TRBV29-1 with TRBJ2-1; absent DNA, TCRdb's TRBD1 call cannot be checked. Germline V gene lookup returns CDR1 SQVTM and CDR2 ANQGSEA. This CDR3 is built from 15 residues. The CDR3 reads CSVEGLGTNINEQFF.

The CDR3 protein is CASSLGLYEQYF. The J gene is TRBJ2-7, the V gene TRBV12-3 or TRBV12-4; TCRdb's assignment of TRBD2 cannot be checked, as there is no DNA. The CDR3 covers 12 residues.

CDR3 loop: CATSNKANTGELFF. V and J are TRBV15 and TRBJ2-2. The CDR3 contains 14 residues. Germline V CDR1 and CDR2: LNHNV, YYDKDF (reference sequence).

The rearrangement uses TRBV10-3 and TRBJ2-3; TCRdb's D gene call, TRBD2, goes unchecked for lack of DNA. Germline V gene data show CDR1 as ENHRY and CDR2 as SYGVKD. The CDR3 covers 14 residues. This CDR3 is CAIRGLDRTDTQYF.

V gene TRBV4-1 combines with J gene TRBJ2-1; TCRdb outputs TRBD1, but without DNA this stays unchecked. This CDR3 has 15 amino acids. Germline V lookup: CDR1 MGHRA, CDR2 YSYEKL. CDR3 loop: CASSQIIRTHNEQFF.

This chain connects TRBV27 to TRBJ2-7; TCRdb names TRBD2, which stays unverified in the absence of DNA. Germline-derived CDR1 and CDR2 are MNHEY and SMNVEV (reference sequence). The CDR3 runs to 12 residues. The CDR3 region is CASSAGGGEQYF.

J is TRBJ1-5 and V is TRBV15; the D gene TCRdb calls, TRBD1, cannot be checked with no DNA. CDR3 size: 17 residues. Looked up from germline, CDR1 is LNHNV and CDR2 is YYDKDF (reference sequence). The CDR3 is CATSRDGVTGNIQPQHF.

The gene calls are TRBV4-1 and TRBJ2-7; TCRdb reports TRBD1, a call that lacks DNA to check it against. Germline-derived CDR1 and CDR2 are MGHRA and YSYEKL. This CDR3 contains 15 residues. The CDR3 is CASSHEYRGGYEQYF.